Listed here are 29 T cell receptor beta chains from one sample, sequenced in a study of PD-L1 blockade in urothelial cancer. Time point: peripheral blood 6 weeks after treatment start. Profiled with immunoSEQ multiplex PCR; TCRdb holds only in-frame clones, not every one. The sample yields 95,000 to 130,000 clones, approximately 90% seen once. Here the sequenced sample was PBMCs, taken around atezolizumab (anti-PD-L1) treatment. These TCRs come from a man in his 60s with urothelial cancer.

The chain uses TRBV2 and TRBJ2-7, with D possibly TRBD2 on 6 matching bases. Trimming shortened V by 2 bases and J by 0 bases, and 14 bases separated the two germline ends. The CDR3 length is 16 residues. Germline CDR1 and CDR2: SNHLY and FYNNEI. The CDR3 loop is CASSEWGGTLSYEQYF. For the CDR3, the DNA is TGTGCCAGCAGTGAATGGGGCGGGACCCTCTCCTACGAGCAGTACTTC.

The chain links TRBV19 to TRBJ1-1; D gene uncertain. Trimming took off 4 bases at V and 1 base at J, with 19 bases between the two ends. The CDR3 length is 17 residues. Germline V gene lookup returns CDR1 LNHDA and CDR2 SQIVND (reference sequence). The CDR3 sequence: CASSTPSQRGWNTEAFF. In nucleotides, the CDR3 is TGTGCCAGTAGTACCCCCTCACAGCGCGGGTGGAACACTGAAGCTTTCTTT.

This clone was detected only a few times. The chain carries TRBV9 and TRBJ2-1, with D tentatively TRBD2 (5 bases). V lost 0 bases and J 8 bases, leaving 9 bases between the germline ends. The CDR3 has 13 amino acids. Looked up from germline, CDR1 is SGDLS and CDR2 is YYNGEE. The CDR3 protein is CASSVAGSDEQFF. CDR3 DNA sequence: TGTGCCAGCAGCGTAGCGGGATCGGATGAGCAGTTCTTC.

CDR3: CASRGATEAFF. In nucleotides, the CDR3 is TGTGCCAGCAGGGGAGCCACTGAAGCTTTCTTT. The chain recombines TRBV30 with TRBJ1-1; D perhaps matches TRBD1 (6 bases). V lost 8 bases to trimming and J lost 4 bases, with 11 bases between them. The V gene's germline CDR1 is GTSNPN and CDR2 SVGIG (reference sequence). The CDR3 has 11 amino acids. The complete variable domain, with remaining parts taken from reference TRBV30 and TRBJ1-1, reads SQTIHQWPATLVQPVGSPLSLECTVEGTSNPNLYWYRQAAGRGLQLLFYSVGIGQISSEVPQNLSASRPQDRQFILSSKKLLLSDSGFYLCASRGATEAFFGQGTRLTVV.

V usage is TRBV12-2 and J usage is TRBJ2-7; the table assigns TRBD2, which was not confirmed against the DNA. TRBV12-2 is a known pseudogene. This CDR3 comprises 20 residues. CDR3 in amino acids: CASPAAPPPCVRGIFYEQYF. For the CDR3, the DNA is TGTGCAAGCCCCGCAGCACCCCCCCCGTGTGTACGCGGGATTTTTTACGAGCAGTACTTC.

This clone was found once. The V gene is TRBV9, the J gene TRBJ2-5; 10 nucleotides line up with TRBD2. The CDR3 sequence is 16 residues long. CDR1 and CDR2 from the germline V gene are SGDLS and YYNGEE. With 4 bases clipped from V and 0 bases from J, the junction kept 6 bases outside the gene matches. The DNA of the CDR3 is TGTGCCAGCAGCATGAGAGGGACTAGCGACCAAGAGACCCAGTACTTC. Its protein product is CASSMRGTSDQETQYF.

This chain joins TRBV7-9 and TRBJ1-1; no definite D call. This CDR3 has 13 amino acids. Germline CDR1 is SEHNR and CDR2 is FQNEAQ (reference sequence). The V end lost 4 bases, the J end lost 0 bases, and 6 bases lay between the germline ends. CDR3 residues: CASSSTVNTEAFF. In nucleotides, the CDR3 is TGTGCCAGCAGCTCAACAGTGAACACTGAAGCTTTCTTT. Combining the CDR3 with reference TRBV7-9 and TRBJ1-1 gives the whole variable domain DTGVSQNPRHKITKRGQNVTFRCDPISEHNRLYWYRQTLGQGPEFLTYFQNEAQLEKSRLLSDRFSAERPKGSFSTLEIQRTEQGDSAMYLCASSSTVNTEAFFGQGTRLTVV.

The chain joins TRBV5-5 to TRBJ2-2; D uncertain. This CDR3 is built from 16 residues. Germline V gene lookup returns CDR1 SGHKS and CDR2 YYEKEE (reference sequence). The V gene lost 4 bases and the J gene lost 3 bases, with 16 bases spanning the gap. CDR3 sequence: CASSHLLRSDTGELFF. The CDR3 DNA reads TGTGCCAGCAGCCACCTTTTGAGGTCGGACACCGGGGAGCTGTTTTTT.

This chain joins TRBV7-2 and TRBJ1-2; D is unclear. The germline V gene has CDR1 SGHTA and CDR2 FQGNSA. Trimming left V 1 base short and J 2 bases short, with 14 bases between. This CDR3 has 16 amino acids. The CDR3, as DNA: TGTGCCAGCAGCTTAGGGTCAGGCCAAATGAACTATGGCTACACCTTC. It is translated as CASSLGSGQMNYGYTF.

The V and J genes are TRBV28 and TRBJ1-1; 10 nucleotides align to TRBD1. With 8 bases clipped from V and 0 bases from J, the junction kept 6 bases outside the gene matches. The CDR3 sequence is 15 residues long. CDR1 is MDHEN, CDR2 SYDVKM, per germline. CDR3 residues: CASRTGGIMNTEAFF. Written as DNA, the CDR3 is TGTGCCAGCCGGACAGGGGGAATCATGAACACTGAAGCTTTCTTT.

V usage is TRBV5-1 and J usage is TRBJ2-2; TRBD2 matches 14 bases. With 4 bases clipped from V and 5 bases from J, the junction kept 4 bases outside the gene matches. The CDR3 length is 16 residues. CDR1 and CDR2 (germline): SGHRS, YFSETQ. The CDR3 spells CASSPGTSGGTGELFF. The CDR3 region has the DNA TGCGCCAGCAGCCCCGGGACTAGCGGGGGAACCGGGGAGCTGTTTTTT. The whole variable domain, remainder taken from reference TRBV5-1 and TRBJ2-2, is KAGVTQTPRYLIKTRGQQVTLSCSPISGHRSVSWYQQTPGQGLQFLFEYFSETQRNKGNFPGRFSGRQFSNSRSEMNVSTLELGDSALYLCASSPGTSGGTGELFFGEGSRLTVL.

The chain combines TRBV4-3 with TRBJ2-3; maybe TRBD1 (5 bases). The CDR3 sequence is 18 residues long. Per the germline V gene, CDR1 is LGHNA and CDR2 is YSLEER. Trimming stripped 0 bases from V and 6 bases from J, with 22 bases between. The CDR3 region is CASSQDTPDIFRHDTQYF. The CDR3, as DNA: TGCGCCAGCAGCCAAGATACCCCGGACATCTTTAGGCATGATACGCAGTATTTT.

The CDR3, as DNA: TGTGCCAGTATGTCGGGAACAGCCTCCTACGAGCAGTACTTC. It codes for CASMSGTASYEQYF. V gene TRBV19 combines with J gene TRBJ2-7; weak D call: TRBD2 (5 bases). CDR1 and CDR2 (germline): LNHDA, SQIVND (reference sequence). CDR3 length equals 14 residues. V gave up 7 bases and J gave up 0 bases, with 13 bases separating them.

The J gene is TRBJ2-1, the V gene TRBV28; 7 bases are shared with TRBD1. Trimming took 0 bases from V and 12 from J; bases not matched to a gene: 2. The CDR3 extends over 12 amino acids. Germline V CDR1 and CDR2: MDHEN, SYDVKM. The CDR3 region is CASSLWSGGQFF. The CDR3 DNA reads as TGTGCCAGCAGTTTATGGTCAGGGGGGCAGTTCTTC.

This clone occurred a few times. The J gene is TRBJ1-2, the V gene TRBV28; TRBD1 aligns across 7 bases. Germline-derived CDR1 and CDR2 are MDHEN and SYDVKM. The CDR3 runs to 14 residues. With 6 bases clipped from V and 3 bases from J, the junction kept 7 bases outside the gene matches. The CDR3 DNA reads as TGTGCCAGCAGCGCACAGGGGCAGGACTATGGCTACACCTTC. Encoded protein: CASSAQGQDYGYTF.

The V call is TRBV5-1, the J call TRBJ2-5, with D perhaps matching TRBD1 (6 bases). Germline V lookup: CDR1 SGHRS, CDR2 YFSETQ. The CDR3 is made up of 13 amino acids. V was pared by 4 bases and J by 4 bases, with 11 bases between. CDR3 nucleotides: TGCGCCAGCAGCACTACAGGGTTAGAGACCCAGTACTTC. As protein: CASSTTGLETQYF. Filled out from reference TRBV5-1 and TRBJ2-5, the complete variable domain reads KAGVTQTPRYLIKTRGQQVTLSCSPISGHRSVSWYQQTPGQGLQFLFEYFSETQRNKGNFPGRFSGRQFSNSRSEMNVSTLELGDSALYLCASSTTGLETQYFGPGTRLLVL.

This clone has only one observation. The V gene is TRBV7-2, the J gene TRBJ2-1; 10 bases agree with TRBD2. The CDR3 is 16 amino acids. V lost 4 bases, J lost 4 bases, and 7 bases stayed unmatched. The germline V gene encodes CDR1 SGHTA and CDR2 FQGNSA. CDR3 in DNA: TGTGCCAGCAGCTCGACAGCGGGAGGGTGGTACAATGAGCAGTTCTTC. This sequence encodes CASSSTAGGWYNEQFF.

CDR3 in DNA: TGTGCCAGCAGCTTATCGGGGACTTTCAAAAACATTCAGTACTTC. This gives the protein CASSLSGTFKNIQYF. The rearrangement links TRBV7-9 to TRBJ2-4; possibly TRBD2 for D (6 bases). From germline, CDR1 is SEHNR and CDR2 FQNEAQ (reference sequence). The CDR3 loop spans 15 amino acids. V lost 2 bases to trimming and J lost 3 bases, with 11 bases between them.

The genes are TRBV2 and TRBJ1-5; D unclear. CDR3 length equals 13 residues. V lost 11 bases and J 2 bases, leaving 13 bases between the germline ends. Germline V gene data show CDR1 as SNHLY and CDR2 as FYNNEI. The CDR3: CAGTAHGNQPQHF. The CDR3, as DNA: TGTGCCGGCACTGCACATGGCAATCAGCCCCAGCATTTT.

The gene calls are TRBV27 and TRBJ2-1, with 9 bases matching TRBD2. V was clipped by 5 bases and J by 2 bases; unmatched bases: 16. The CDR3 spans 19 residues. The germline gives CDR1 MNHEY, CDR2 SMNVEV (reference sequence). The CDR3 spells CASSPLIAGAHLAYNEQFF. CDR3 nucleotides: TGTGCCAGCAGTCCCCTCATAGCGGGAGCGCACCTAGCCTACAATGAGCAGTTCTTC.

The chain combines TRBV5-4 with TRBJ2-7, with TRBD1 identical over 7 bases. Trimming took 1 base from V and 0 from J; bases not matched to a gene: 4. The germline gives CDR1 SGHNT, CDR2 YYREEE (reference sequence). The CDR3 spans 15 residues. CDR3 protein: CASSLTGASSYEQYF. In DNA, the CDR3 is TGTGCCAGCAGCTTGACAGGGGCGAGCTCCTACGAGCAGTACTTC. The full variable domain, its missing parts supplied by reference TRBV5-4 and TRBJ2-7, is ETGVTQSPTHLIKTRGQQVTLRCSSQSGHNTVSWYQQALGQGPQFIFQYYREEENGRGNFPPRFSGLQFPNYSSELNVNALELDDSALYLCASSLTGASSYEQYFGPGTRLTVT.

This chain connects TRBV27 to TRBJ1-6; possible D gene TRBD1, 6 bases. The CDR3 totals 16 residues. Germline V CDR1 and CDR2: MNHEY, SMNVEV (reference sequence). V lost 7 bases and J 2 bases, leaving 15 bases between the germline ends. CDR3 bases: TGTGCCAGCAAGCAACAGGGTGCGCCCTATAATTCACCCCTCCACTTT. Translated, it gives CASKQQGAPYNSPLHF.

The chain has TRBV6-1 and TRBJ1-5, with D possibly matching TRBD1 (5 bases). Germline V gene sequence: CDR1 MNHNS, CDR2 SASEGT. This CDR3 region has 13 residues. The CDR3 reads CVSAAGRYQPQHF. The CDR3 bases are TGTGTCAGTGCGGCAGGGAGGTATCAGCCCCAGCATTTT.

The rearrangement uses TRBV14 and TRBJ1-2, with 7 bases that match TRBD1. The germline CDR1 and CDR2 sequences are SGHDN and FVKESK. The CDR3 has 15 amino acids. Germline trimming cut 4 bases from V and 4 bases from J; bases unmatched to any gene: 9. The CDR3 loop is CASSPTGALSYGYTF. For the CDR3, the DNA is TGTGCCAGCAGCCCCACAGGGGCGCTTAGCTATGGCTACACCTTC. The full variable domain, its missing parts supplied by reference TRBV14 and TRBJ1-2, is EAGVTQFPSHSVIEKGQTVTLRCDPISGHDNLYWYRRVMGKEIKFLLHFVKESKQDESGMPNNRFLAERTGGTYSTLKVQPAELEDSGVYFCASSPTGALSYGYTFGSGTRLTVV.

The V call is TRBV2, the J call TRBJ2-5; the D is unclear. Germline V gene sequence: CDR1 SNHLY, CDR2 FYNNEI. Trimming removed 6 bases from V and 5 bases from J, with 16 bases in between. This CDR3 spans 14 amino acids. In DNA form, the CDR3 reads TGTGCCAGCAGGAACCGCCCCACCGGGGAGACCCAGTACTTC. As protein: CASRNRPTGETQYF.

V is TRBV7-2 and J is TRBJ2-1; 8 bases are a match to TRBD1. Per germline, CDR1 SGHTA and CDR2 FQGNSA. V trimming: 5 bases; J trimming: 15 bases; junction bases outside the gene matches: 21. There are 16 residues in the CDR3. The CDR3 bases are TGTGCCAGCAGCCCAGGACAGGGCGGGAATAGGGGGGCCGCGTTCTTC. Amino acid sequence: CASSPGQGGNRGAAFF.

The chain links TRBV4-1 to TRBJ1-4; TRBD1 aligns across 8 bases. This CDR3 has 15 residues. The germline gives CDR1 MGHRA, CDR2 YSYEKL. V lost 1 base, J lost 7 bases, and 5 bases stayed unmatched. CDR3 coding DNA: TGCGCCAGCAGCCAAGGGCAGGGGGCGATTGAAAAACTGTTTTTT. This encodes CASSQGQGAIEKLFF.

The chain links TRBV7-2 to TRBJ2-1, with 10 bases aligning to TRBD2. Germline V CDR1 and CDR2: SGHTA, FQGNSA. Trimming took 5 bases from V and 4 from J; bases not matched to a gene: 2. This CDR3 region has 14 residues. CDR3 nucleotides: TGTGCCAGCAGCACGGGACTAGCGTACAATGAGCAGTTCTTC. Amino acid sequence: CASSTGLAYNEQFF. Full variable domain (missing parts from reference TRBV7-2 and TRBJ2-1): GAGVSQSPSNKVTEKGKDVELRCDPISGHTALYWYRQSLGQGLEFLIYFQGNSAPDKSGLPSDRFSAERTGGSVSTLTIQRTQQEDSAVYLCASSTGLAYNEQFFGPGTRLTVL.

The V and J genes are TRBV29-1 and TRBJ2-5; 11 bases are shared with TRBD2. The J segment lost 5 bases and the V segment lost 4 bases, leaving 3 bases of the junction unmatched. Germline V gene lookup returns CDR1 SQVTM and CDR2 ANQGSEA. This CDR3 contains 13 residues. CDR3 amino acids: CSVATSGEETQYF. The CDR3 coding sequence is TGCAGCGTTGCGACTAGCGGGGAGGAGACCCAGTACTTC.